The present T cell receptor (beta chain) was sequenced within a study of blood T cell repertoires in COVID-19 (dated by TCRdb to about 2020). A note on the overall study: Collaborator samples came from the United States, Italy and Spain and covered acute and convalescent phases of COVID-19. The dataset comprised deeply sampled blood TCRbeta repertoires from subjects exposed to, actively infected with, or recovered from COVID-19. The material from the prospective study consisted of cDNA or gDNA derived from T cells, B-cell-depleted T cells, or PBMCs. A freely available public database, intended as a resource for researchers studying the immune response to SARS-CoV-2, is where the repertoires were released. HLA class I and class II types, where available, came from metadata supplied by the sample provider rather than from assay-based typing. Samples were obtained from the ongoing ImmuneRACE study (first 160 participants) and from 1,200 or so subjects provided by 6 global collaborators. The sample metadata nearly always contained a de-identified subject ID, COVID-19 status, age in years and sex. What the authors observed across the whole study: How much clinical and demographic metadata was included differed by source and by participant, and the metadata was provided uncurated.

One collaborating source in Seattle enrolled patients while the patients were actively infected and followed the patients over time throughout the course of disease. Each collaborating institution followed its own protocols to collect whole blood in K2EDTA tubes. For TCRbeta analysis, collaborators shipped samples in one of three forms: frozen whole blood, isolated PBMCs, or DNA extracted from either of those sample types. Spanning cysteine to phenylalanine, the CDR3 consists of 16 amino acids. CDR3 DNA is the only sequence kept; it has 48 bases, read in frame from the first base. Deletion took 6 bases off V and 6 bases off J, with a span of 20 bases between the germline ends. From a lookup of the germline V gene (reference sequence), CDR1 and CDR2 are SEHNR and FQNEAQ. This clone was seen only a few times. Its antigen is unknown. No qualities accompany the bases; no much larger clone lies one base away.

TCRbeta CDR3 regions were amplified from genomic DNA by means of the immunoSEQ Assay, a bias-controlled multiplex PCR. As for the authors' bioinformatics: The number of nucleated cells in each sample was estimated from the amplification of reference gene primers within the assay. To quantify the absolute abundance of each unique TCRbeta CDR3 rearrangement, sequence reads were collapsed and filtered. For each sample, productive Simpson clonality was calculated as the square root of Simpson's diversity index across productive rearrangements. Sourced from immuneACCESS, this table was stored by TCRdb with only in-frame sequences that have V and J called. A share of the clones is absent; for the studies checked, an unresolved V gene accounts for under half, and the remainder has no known explanation. The DNA gave D and trimming, while V, J and clone size come from that table. The sample table records 200,000 to 250,000 clones; approximately 90% of these occur just once. 2.7% of the sample is in the top ten clones.

The sequence came from a man between 25 and 39 years old with COVID-19, enrolled during active disease. The sample was peripheral blood. The V and J genes are TRBV7-9 and TRBJ2-2; the D gene is perhaps TRBD1, on 5 matching bases. The CDR3 here reads CASSLGQGLNAGELFF. The DNA sequence reads TGTGCCAGCAGTCTTGGACAAGGGCTAAACGCCGGGGAGCTGTTTTTT.